This T cell receptor (beta chain) stems from a study of T cell repertoires in cytomegalovirus infection. The CDR3 is 14 amino acids. Germline CDR1 is SEHNR and CDR2 is FQNEAQ (reference sequence). The junction had 5 bases not matched to a gene; V was cut back by 3 bases and J by 7 bases. TCRdb itself ran the reads through MiXCR, one entry per CDR3 protein. The sample yields roughly 200,000 distinct CDR3 sequences, roughly two fifths seen once. Comment on this clonotype: As yet, its antigen is unknown.

The V and J genes are TRBV7-9 and TRBJ2-1; 8 bases align to TRBD1. Specimen: CD8+ T cells from cultured PBMCs, collected from culture after CMV antigen stimulation. The clonotype originates from a human donor in good health (CMV status not recorded). Some clones in this sample may be carry-over from other donors' samples. As DNA, the CDR3 is TGTGCCAGCAGCTTTGGGACAGGCTTTAATGAGCAGTTCTTC. Encoded protein: CASSFGTGFNEQFF.